What follows are 21 T cell receptor beta chains derived from one specimen sequenced in a study of T cell responses to AZD1222 COVID-19 vaccine. Clones were sequenced by immunoSEQ multiplex PCR, and TCRdb holds only the in-frame ones, with some missing. The sample includes 50,000 or so clones, approximately 88% of them seen just once. The source was peripheral blood, collected on day 0 of AZD1222 vaccination. The receptors derive from an adult in good health.

This chain uses TRBV19 with TRBJ1-3, with D hard to call. V lost 7 bases and J lost 1, with 11 bases in between. CDR1 is LNHDA, CDR2 SQIVND, per germline (reference sequence). The CDR3 is 14 amino acids. CDR3 amino acids: CASKADPSGNTIYF. Here the CDR3 DNA reads TGTGCCAGTAAGGCCGACCCATCTGGAAACACCATATATTTT.

The V gene is TRBV19, the J gene TRBJ2-6; no clear D gene. CDR1 is LNHDA, CDR2 SQIVND, per germline (reference sequence). Trimming took 3 bases from V and 3 from J, leaving 9 bases between them. This CDR3 is 15 amino acids long. The DNA for the CDR3 is TGTGCCAGTAGTATTTCCGGAATTGGGGCCAACGTCCTGACTTTC. Protein product: CASSISGIGANVLTF.

This sequence joins TRBV5-1 and TRBJ2-5, with a weak D call TRBD1 (6 bases). From germline, CDR1 is SGHRS and CDR2 YFSETQ. The CDR3 spans 16 residues. Trimming stripped 4 bases from V and 4 bases from J, with 20 bases between. The CDR3 DNA sequence: TGCGCCAGCAGCACGGAAGGGGGACACGTTTTAGAGACCCAGTACTTC. Its protein is CASSTEGGHVLETQYF.

The rearrangement uses TRBV10-3 and TRBJ2-3, with TRBD2 matching 7 bases. With V trimmed by 7 bases and J by 3 bases, 7 bases remained unmatched. This CDR3 is built from 14 residues. CDR1 is ENHRY, CDR2 SYGVKD, per germline. The CDR3 region is CAIKGLEGTDTQYF. The CDR3 DNA reads as TGTGCCATCAAAGGACTAGAGGGAACAGATACGCAGTATTTT.

The rearrangement uses TRBV27 and TRBJ2-2; D uncertain. The CDR3 covers 15 residues. CDR1 is MNHEY, CDR2 SMNVEV, per germline (reference sequence). V lost 2 bases to trimming and J lost 0 bases, with 7 bases between them. The CDR3 DNA reads as TGTGCCAGCAGTTTAAGGACGACGAACACCGGGGAGCTGTTTTTT. Protein sequence: CASSLRTTNTGELFF.

The chain employs TRBV5-1 and TRBJ1-2, with a tentative D call TRBD1 (5 bases). Trimming cost V 4 bases and J 5 bases, with 15 bases left between them. CDR1 and CDR2 (germline): SGHRS, YFSETQ. This CDR3 comprises 14 residues. Here the CDR3 DNA reads TGCGCCAGCAGCGAACGGGACGGAATATATGGCTACACCTTC. Its protein is CASSERDGIYGYTF.

This clone was counted a few times. The chain combines TRBV19 with TRBJ1-2; 9 nucleotides align to TRBD1. Germline loops: CDR1 LNHDA, CDR2 SQIVND (reference sequence). After removal of 5 bases from V and 7 bases from J, the junction contained 5 bases not matched to a gene. CDR3 length equals 13 residues. The CDR3 region has the DNA TGTGCCAGTAGTTGGGGACAGGGTGGTGGCTACACCTTC. This encodes CASSWGQGGGYTF.

The chain links TRBV11-3 to TRBJ1-1, with 8 nucleotides matching TRBD1. V was clipped by 0 bases and J by 4 bases; unmatched bases: 4. This CDR3 is built from 15 residues. Germline V gives CDR1 SGHNT, CDR2 YENEEA. The chain's CDR3 is CASSLDRDRGTEAFF. The CDR3 region has the DNA TGTGCCAGCAGCTTAGACCGAGACAGGGGCACTGAAGCTTTCTTT.

The chain is built from TRBV6-2 or TRBV6-3 and TRBJ2-3, with 10 bases that match TRBD2. This CDR3 region has 16 residues. V shed 4 bases and J 3 bases; nucleotides not matched to a gene: 7. CDR1 and CDR2 (germline): MNHEY, SVGEGT. In nucleotides, the CDR3 is TGTGCCAGCAGTTTAGGCCTAGCGGGAGAGACAGATACGCAGTATTTT. This translates into CASSLGLAGETDTQYF.

The rearrangement uses TRBV12-3 or TRBV12-4 and TRBJ2-7; D gene unclear. Trimming removed 1 base at V and 4 bases at J, with 2 bases between. The length of the CDR3 is 11 residues. The CDR3: CASSLGYEQYF. DNA for the CDR3: TGTGCCAGCAGTTTAGGGTACGAGCAGTACTTC.

V usage is TRBV7-8 and J usage is TRBJ2-7, with D uncertain. The CDR3 runs to 14 residues. CDR1 and CDR2 (germline): SGHVS, FQNEAQ. Trimming cost V 1 base and J 7 bases, with 14 bases left between them. Here the CDR3 DNA reads TGTGCCAGCAGCTTAGGACCCACTCCCTGGGAGCAGTACTTC. Its protein product is CASSLGPTPWEQYF.

The chain couples TRBV7-9 to TRBJ1-2; weak D call: TRBD1 (5 bases). This CDR3 has 14 residues. In germline, CDR1 is SEHNR, CDR2 FQNEAQ (reference sequence). V was pared by 5 bases and J by 2 bases, with 12 bases between. CDR3 residues: CASSPSSGNYGYTF. The CDR3 DNA reads TGTGCCAGCAGCCCAAGCTCAGGGAACTATGGCTACACCTTC. Combining the CDR3 with reference TRBV7-9 and TRBJ1-2 gives the whole variable domain DTGVSQNPRHKITKRGQNVTFRCDPISEHNRLYWYRQTLGQGPEFLTYFQNEAQLEKSRLLSDRFSAERPKGSFSTLEIQRTEQGDSAMYLCASSPSSGNYGYTFGSGTRLTVV.

The rearrangement links TRBV3-1 (or the pseudogene TRBV3-2) to TRBJ2-1; perhaps TRBD1 as D (5 bases). The CDR3 is 15 residues long. V lost 1 base to trimming and J lost 9 bases, with 16 bases between them. Germline CDR1 is LGHDT and CDR2 is YNNKEL (reference sequence). CDR3 in amino acids: CASSQGVIRVGEQFF. The CDR3 nucleotides are TGTGCCAGCAGCCAAGGGGTCATCAGGGTCGGTGAGCAGTTCTTC.

The V gene is TRBV19, the J gene TRBJ1-5; 9 positions agree with TRBD1. The CDR3 extends over 16 amino acids. Trimming at V came to 5 bases and at J to 4 bases, leaving 9 bases not matched to a gene. Germline V CDR1 and CDR2: LNHDA, SQIVND (reference sequence). The DNA of the CDR3 is TGTGCCAGTAGTCGGCGGACAGGGGTCCAGAATCAGCCCCAGCATTTT. It encodes CASSRRTGVQNQPQHF.

The genes are TRBV5-6 and TRBJ1-1; 9 bases fit TRBD1. The germline V gene has CDR1 SGHDT and CDR2 YYEEEE. This CDR3 contains 16 residues. Trimming removed 6 bases from V and 0 bases from J; junction bases left unmatched: 9. CDR3 protein: CASTLGTGRVNTEAFF. In nucleotides, the CDR3 is TGTGCCAGCACCTTAGGGACAGGGAGGGTGAACACTGAAGCTTTCTTT.

This chain links TRBV25-1 with TRBJ1-2, with TRBD1 as a possible D gene (6 bases). This CDR3 spans 16 amino acids. The germline gives CDR1 MGHDK, CDR2 SYGVNS. V lost 5 bases, J lost 8 bases, and 24 bases lay in between. CDR3 sequence reads: CASSSSIQGGLRGYTF. As DNA, the CDR3 is TGTGCCAGCAGTTCCTCAATACAGGGAGGGCTTAGAGGCTACACCTTC.

The rearrangement uses TRBV19 and TRBJ1-3; TRBD1 agrees at 7 bases. Germline V gene lookup returns CDR1 LNHDA and CDR2 SQIVND (reference sequence). CDR3 length: 14 residues. The junction had 3 bases not matched to a gene; V was cut back by 7 bases and J by 0 bases. The CDR3 DNA reads TGTGCCAGTAAGGGACAGCTCTCTGGAAACACCATATATTTT. Its protein product is CASKGQLSGNTIYF.

This chain connects TRBV12-5 to TRBJ1-1, with unresolved D. Trimming took 4 bases from V and 0 from J, leaving 6 bases between them. The germline gives CDR1 LGHNT, CDR2 FRNRAP. The CDR3 runs to 13 residues. In DNA, the CDR3 is TGTGCTAGTGGTTCCTACATGAACACTGAAGCTTTCTTT. Its protein is CASGSYMNTEAFF. Full variable domain (outside the CDR3, taken from reference TRBV12-5 and TRBJ1-1): DARVTQTPRHKVTEMGQEVTMRCQPILGHNTVFWYRQTMMQGLELLAYFRNRAPLDDSGMPKDRFSAEMPDATLATLKIQPSEPRDSAVYFCASGSYMNTEAFFGQGTRLTVV.

The gene calls are TRBV30 and TRBJ1-2; TRBD1 aligns across 9 bases. V shed 0 bases and J 7 bases; nucleotides not matched to a gene: 9. Per germline, CDR1 GTSNPN and CDR2 SVGIG (reference sequence). This CDR3 has 15 residues. CDR3 sequence: CAWSVLADRGSGYTF. CDR3 DNA: TGTGCCTGGAGTGTATTAGCGGACAGGGGCTCTGGCTACACCTTC.

The V and J genes are TRBV9 and TRBJ2-3; D is possibly TRBD1 or TRBD2 (5 bases each). This CDR3 has 17 amino acids. The V end was cut by 4 bases, the J end by 2 bases, with 20 bases between. CDR1 is SGDLS and CDR2 is YYNGEE in the germline V gene. The CDR3 region has the DNA TGTGCCAGCAGCCGAAGGAGCCGGGACCTTATCACAGATACGCAGTATTTT. It specifies CASSRRSRDLITDTQYF.

The rearrangement uses TRBV3-1 (or the pseudogene TRBV3-2) and TRBJ2-5, with 7 positions matching TRBD1. V trimming: 4 bases; J trimming: 2 bases; junction bases outside the gene matches: 4. CDR1 is LGHDT, CDR2 YNNKEL, per germline (reference sequence). This CDR3 is 14 amino acids long. The CDR3 coding sequence is TGTGCCAGCAGCCGACCGGGACAGCAAGAGACCCAGTACTTC. It codes for CASSRPGQQETQYF.